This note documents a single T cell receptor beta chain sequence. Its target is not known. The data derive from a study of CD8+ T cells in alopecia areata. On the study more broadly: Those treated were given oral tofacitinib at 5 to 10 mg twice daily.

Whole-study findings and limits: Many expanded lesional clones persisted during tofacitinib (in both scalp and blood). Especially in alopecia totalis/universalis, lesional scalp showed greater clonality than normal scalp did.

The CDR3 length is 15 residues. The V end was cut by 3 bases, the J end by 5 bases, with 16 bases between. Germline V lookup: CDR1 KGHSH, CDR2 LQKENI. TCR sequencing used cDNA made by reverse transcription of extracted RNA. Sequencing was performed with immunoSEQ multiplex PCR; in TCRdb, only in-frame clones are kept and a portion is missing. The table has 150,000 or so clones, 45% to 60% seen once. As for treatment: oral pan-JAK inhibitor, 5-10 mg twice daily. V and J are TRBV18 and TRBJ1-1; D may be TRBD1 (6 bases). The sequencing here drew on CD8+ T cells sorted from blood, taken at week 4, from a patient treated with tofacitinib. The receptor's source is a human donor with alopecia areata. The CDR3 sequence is CASSPWDTLGTEAFF. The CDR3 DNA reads TGTGCCAGCTCACCTTGGGACACCTTGGGGACTGAAGCTTTCTTT.